These 21 T cell receptor beta chains share one sample of origin, sequenced in a study of CD8 T cells in ankylosing spondylitis (dated by TCRdb to the late 2010s). Libraries were prepared through 5' RACE. The run used an Illumina HiSeq 2500. The public reads were reprocessed in TCRdb via fastp at Q25 and MiXCR, keeping in-frame beta chains. Each CDR3 protein appears once, grouped with its most common genes and DNA. The sample records about 360,000 distinct CDR3 sequences, roughly 22% of which are singletons. The ten top clones hold over 10% of the sample. Source material: blood, either unsorted or a sorted T cell fraction (not recorded which). Receptors were obtained from a male donor with ankylosing spondylitis or in good health (not recorded which).

This rearrangement joins TRBV20-1 to TRBJ1-1; D is undetermined. The V gene's germline CDR1 is DFQATT and CDR2 SNEGSKA (reference sequence). The CDR3 runs to 12 residues. V was shortened by 0 bases and J by 4 bases, with 6 bases between the two germline ends. For the CDR3, the DNA is TGCAGTGCTAGAGAATGGGCCACTGAAGCTTTCTTT. It codes for CSAREWATEAFF.

This clonotype was seen more than once but under ten times. The chain couples TRBV23-1 to TRBJ2-7, with 7 bases that match TRBD1. TRBV23-1 counts as an open reading frame of uncertain function. With V trimmed by 7 bases and J by 3 bases, 9 bases remained unmatched. The CDR3 length is 14 residues. The CDR3 sequence: CASTPGQPHYEQYF. In nucleotides, the CDR3 is TGCGCCAGCACCCCGGGACAGCCACACTACGAGCAGTACTTC.

In DNA, the CDR3 is TGCGCCAGCAGCCCACCAGGGGTAGGGCAGACCTACGAGCAGTACTTC. It codes for CASSPPGVGQTYEQYF. The chain combines TRBV5-1 with TRBJ2-7; D possibly corresponds to TRBD1 (6 bases). Germline V gene lookup returns CDR1 SGHRS and CDR2 YFSETQ. V was pared by 4 bases and J by 2 bases, with 19 bases between. The CDR3 is 16 amino acids.

There are a few counts of this clonotype. The J gene is TRBJ2-1, the V gene TRBV5-1; TRBD2 agrees at 13 bases. CDR3 length: 16 residues. Germline V gene sequence: CDR1 SGHRS, CDR2 YFSETQ. V dropped 7 bases and J dropped 7; count of bases not matched to a gene: 11. CDR3 region: CASGPTSGGAGNEQFF. CDR3 nucleotide sequence: TGCGCCAGCGGCCCTACTAGCGGGGGGGCCGGTAATGAGCAGTTCTTC.

V and J are TRBV6-2 or TRBV6-3 and TRBJ2-2, with TRBD2 matching over 12 bases. The CDR3 extends over 15 amino acids. V was clipped by 5 bases and J by 6 bases; unmatched bases: 4. The germline V gene encodes CDR1 MNHEY and CDR2 SVGEGT. Here the CDR3 DNA reads TGTGCCAGCAGTCCCCTAGCGGGGGGGCCCGGGGAGCTGTTTTTT. It yields the protein CASSPLAGGPGELFF.

In DNA, the CDR3 is TGTGCCAGCAGCTTAGTAGGAGGGGCGGACGAGCAGTACTTC. Encoded protein: CASSLVGGADEQYF. The rearrangement joins TRBV13 to TRBJ2-7; TRBD2 might be the D (6 bases). Trimming left V 1 base short and J 5 bases short, with 12 bases between. CDR1 is PRHDT and CDR2 is FYEKMQ in the germline V gene (reference sequence). This CDR3 has 14 residues. The variable domain in full, completed from reference TRBV13 and TRBJ2-7, reads AAGVIQSPRHLIKEKRETATLKCYPIPRHDTVYWYQQGPGQDPQFLISFYEKMQSDKGSIPDRFSAQQFSDYHSELNMSSLELGDSALYFCASSLVGGADEQYFGPGTRLTVT.

V and J are TRBV18 and TRBJ2-5; D is unresolved. The CDR3 has 13 residues. V dropped 3 bases and J dropped 2 bases, with 7 bases sitting between them. Germline lookup yields CDR1 KGHSH and CDR2 LQKENI. CDR3 in DNA: TGTGCCAGCTCACCTAACAAGCAAGAGACCCAGTACTTC. Amino acids: CASSPNKQETQYF.

V is TRBV11-2 and J is TRBJ2-1; a weak D match, TRBD1 (5 bases). This CDR3 is 16 amino acids long. V lost 0 bases, J lost 3 bases, and 12 bases lay in between. The germline CDR1 and CDR2 sequences are SGHAT and FQNNGV. DNA for the CDR3: TGTGCCAGCAGCTTAGAAGGGGATTCCTACTACAATGAGCAGTTCTTC. This gives the protein CASSLEGDSYYNEQFF.

This clonotype has just a few counts. V and J are TRBV29-1 and TRBJ1-1; the match to TRBD1 covers 7 bases. The germline V gene has CDR1 SQVTM and CDR2 ANQGSEA. The CDR3 spans 14 residues. Losses at the gene ends were 0 bases for V and 1 base for J; bases not matched to a gene: 2. The CDR3 region is CSVEDGTENTEAFF. The CDR3, as DNA: TGCAGCGTTGAAGACGGGACAGAGAACACTGAAGCTTTCTTT.

The chain recombines TRBV12-3 or TRBV12-4 with TRBJ2-7; the D gene is possibly TRBD1 (5 bases). Deletions cut 6 bases from V and 4 bases from J, with 13 bases between. This CDR3 contains 13 residues. The CDR3 is CASRNLRDYEQYF. DNA for the CDR3: TGTGCCAGCAGAAATCTCAGGGATTACGAGCAGTACTTC.

The chain has TRBV5-1 and TRBJ1-1, with D perhaps TRBD1 (5 bases). This CDR3 comprises 14 residues. V gave up 6 bases and J gave up 4 bases, with 16 bases separating them. CDR1 SGHRS and CDR2 YFSETQ come from the germline V gene. Here the CDR3 reads CASMVGQGGTEAFF. Written as DNA, the CDR3 is TGCGCCAGCATGGTAGGGCAGGGAGGCACTGAAGCTTTCTTT.

The chain's CDR3 is CASSLSVGLSNIQYF. In nucleotides, the CDR3 is TGTGCCAGCAGTTTATCGGTCGGCCTCTCGAACATTCAGTACTTC. The rearrangement joins TRBV28 to TRBJ2-4; no definite D call. V dropped 1 base and J dropped 7 bases, with 14 bases sitting between them. The CDR3 sequence is 15 residues long. Germline values: CDR1 MDHEN, CDR2 SYDVKM. Based on the CDR3 plus reference TRBV28 and TRBJ2-4, the full variable domain is DVKVTQSSRYLVKRTGEKVFLECVQDMDHENMFWYRQDPGLGLRLIYFSYDVKMKEKGDIPEGYSVSREKKERFSLILESASTNQTSMYLCASSLSVGLSNIQYFGAGTRLSVL.

The J gene is TRBJ2-7, the V gene TRBV6-2 or TRBV6-3; TRBD1 aligns across 11 bases. The V gene's germline CDR1 is MNHEY and CDR2 SVGEGT. The CDR3 has 15 amino acids. Trimming took 2 bases from V and 5 from J; bases not matched to a gene: 5. The CDR3 DNA follows: TGTGCCAGCAGTTACCCGGGACAGGGGGTCAACGAGCAGTACTTC. It specifies CASSYPGQGVNEQYF.

The rearrangement links TRBV7-2 to TRBJ2-7, with D possibly TRBD2 on 6 matching bases. Trimming took off 3 bases at V and 3 bases at J, with 18 bases between the two ends. CDR1 and CDR2 (germline): SGHTA, FQGNSA. The CDR3 spans 16 residues. CDR3 residues: CASSFHHELASYEQYF. The CDR3 nucleotides are TGTGCCAGCAGCTTCCACCACGAGCTAGCGAGCTACGAGCAGTACTTC.

This clonotype was detected a few times. The V gene is TRBV9, the J gene TRBJ1-4, with 7 bases identical to TRBD1. The CDR3 consists of 14 residues. Per germline, CDR1 SGDLS and CDR2 YYNGEE. J lost 5 bases, V lost 3 bases, and 4 bases had no gene match. CDR3 in amino acids: CASSGQGSNEKLFF. As DNA, the CDR3 is TGTGCCAGCAGCGGACAGGGATCGAATGAAAAACTGTTTTTT.

The sample holds a few counts of this clonotype. A much more abundant neighbour one base away suggests this may be a read error. The gene calls are TRBV12-3 or TRBV12-4 and TRBJ2-2; the D is unclear. V lost 7 bases and J lost 4, with 7 bases in between. The CDR3 covers 12 residues. CDR3 sequence (DNA): TGTGCCAGCACTTTTGGCACCGGGGAGCTGTTTTTT. Its protein is CASTFGTGELFF.

This clonotype was seen more than once but under ten times. The rearrangement links TRBV4-1 to TRBJ2-7; 7 nucleotides match TRBD1. The V gene's germline CDR1 is MGHRA and CDR2 YSYEKL. CDR3 length: 15 residues. V lost 4 bases to trimming and J lost 2 bases; unmatched junction nucleotides: 8. The CDR3 loop is CASSPGGSFTYEQYF. The CDR3 DNA reads TGCGCCAGCAGCCCAGGGGGTTCCTTCACCTACGAGCAGTACTTC.

Only a few counts were recorded for this clonotype. This rearrangement joins TRBV27 to TRBJ2-7; D possibly matches TRBD1 or TRBD2 (6 bases each). With 3 bases removed from V and 6 bases from J, the gap between germline ends came to 12 bases. The CDR3 length is 13 residues. Per germline, CDR1 MNHEY and CDR2 SMNVEV (reference sequence). CDR3 region: CASSFSRGVEQYF. The CDR3 nucleotides are TGTGCCAGCAGTTTCTCTAGGGGGGTCGAGCAGTACTTC.

This clonotype was counted between two and nine times. This sequence joins TRBV4-1 and TRBJ1-5; D is unresolved. Deletions cut 0 bases from V and 6 bases from J, with 12 bases between. Germline V lookup: CDR1 MGHRA, CDR2 YSYEKL. This CDR3 has 15 residues. The CDR3 nucleotides are TGCGCCAGCAGCCAAGATATCGGGAACGGTCAGCCCCAGCATTTT. Its protein product is CASSQDIGNGQPQHF.

The chain has TRBV20-1 and TRBJ1-2; D call uncertain. The CDR3 covers 12 residues. V was pared by 5 bases and J by 0 bases, with 7 bases between. Germline CDR1 reads DFQATT; CDR2 reads SNEGSKA (reference sequence). CDR3 protein: CSALIANYGYTF. In DNA form, the CDR3 reads TGCAGTGCTCTCATAGCTAACTATGGCTACACCTTC.

V and J are TRBV12-3 or TRBV12-4 and TRBJ2-5; tentatively, D is TRBD1 (6 bases). CDR3 length: 15 residues. Between the trimmed V and J ends, which lost 2 bases and 0 bases, there was a span of 10 bases. The CDR3 is CASSLWGQDQETQYF. CDR3 DNA: TGTGCCAGCAGTTTATGGGGACAAGACCAAGAGACCCAGTACTTC.